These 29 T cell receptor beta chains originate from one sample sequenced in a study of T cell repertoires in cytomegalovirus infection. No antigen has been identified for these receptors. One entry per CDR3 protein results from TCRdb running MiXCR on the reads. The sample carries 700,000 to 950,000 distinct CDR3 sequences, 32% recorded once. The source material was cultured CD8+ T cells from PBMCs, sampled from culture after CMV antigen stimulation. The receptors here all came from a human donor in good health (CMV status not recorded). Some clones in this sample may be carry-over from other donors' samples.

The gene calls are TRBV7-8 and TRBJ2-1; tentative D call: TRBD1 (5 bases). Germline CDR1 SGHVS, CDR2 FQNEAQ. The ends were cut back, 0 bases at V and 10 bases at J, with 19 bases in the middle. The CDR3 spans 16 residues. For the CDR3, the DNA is TGTGCCAGCAGCTTAGCGAAGGACAATATGGCAATGGAGCAGTTCTTC. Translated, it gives CASSLAKDNMAMEQFF.

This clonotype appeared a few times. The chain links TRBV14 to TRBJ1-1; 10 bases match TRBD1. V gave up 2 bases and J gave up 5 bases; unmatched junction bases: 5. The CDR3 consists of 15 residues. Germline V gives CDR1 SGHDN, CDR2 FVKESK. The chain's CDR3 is CASSQRDRGKTEAFF. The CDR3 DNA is TGTGCCAGCAGCCAACGGGACAGGGGAAAGACTGAAGCTTTCTTT.

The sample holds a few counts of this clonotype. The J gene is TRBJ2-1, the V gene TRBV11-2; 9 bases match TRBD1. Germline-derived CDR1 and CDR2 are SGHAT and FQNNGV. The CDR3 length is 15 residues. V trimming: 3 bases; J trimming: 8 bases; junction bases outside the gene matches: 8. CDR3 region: CASSFRDRVIDEQFF. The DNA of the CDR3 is TGTGCCAGCAGCTTCCGGGACAGGGTCATTGATGAGCAGTTCTTC.

The CDR3 loop reads CASRGSGDPYEQYV. CDR3 coding DNA: TGTGCCAGCAGGGGGTCAGGGGACCCCTACGAGCAGTACGTC. V gene TRBV6-5 combines with J gene TRBJ2-7, with D possibly matching TRBD1 (6 bases). CDR1 and CDR2 (germline): MNHEY, SVGAGI. The V and J ends lost 6 bases and 2 bases respectively, with 14 bases between them. This CDR3 region has 14 residues.

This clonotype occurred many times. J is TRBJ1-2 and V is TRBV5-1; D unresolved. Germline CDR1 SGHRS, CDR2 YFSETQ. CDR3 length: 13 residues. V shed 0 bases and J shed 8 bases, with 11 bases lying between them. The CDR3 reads CASSLGALGGYTF. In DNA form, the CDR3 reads TGCGCCAGCAGCTTGGGTGCTCTCGGCGGCTACACCTTC.

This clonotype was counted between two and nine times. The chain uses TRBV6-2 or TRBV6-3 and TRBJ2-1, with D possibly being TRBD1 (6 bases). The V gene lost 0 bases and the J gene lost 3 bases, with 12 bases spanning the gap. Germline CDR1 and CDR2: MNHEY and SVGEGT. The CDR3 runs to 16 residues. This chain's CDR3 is CASSYSARQDYNEQFF. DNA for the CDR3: TGTGCCAGCAGTTACTCGGCTCGACAGGACTACAATGAGCAGTTCTTC.

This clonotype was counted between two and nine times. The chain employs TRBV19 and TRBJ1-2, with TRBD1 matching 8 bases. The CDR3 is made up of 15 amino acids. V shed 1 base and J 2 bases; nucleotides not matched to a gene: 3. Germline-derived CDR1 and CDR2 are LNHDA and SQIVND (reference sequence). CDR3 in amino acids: CASSIARTGNYGYTF. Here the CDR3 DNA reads TGTGCCAGTAGTATAGCCAGGACAGGGAACTATGGCTACACCTTC.

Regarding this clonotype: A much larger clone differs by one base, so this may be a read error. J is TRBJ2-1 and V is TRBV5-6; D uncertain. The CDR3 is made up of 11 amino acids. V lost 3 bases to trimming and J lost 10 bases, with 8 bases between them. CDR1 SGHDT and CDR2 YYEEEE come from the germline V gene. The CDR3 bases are TGTGCCAGCAGCTCCGCGAGGGAGCAGTTCTTC. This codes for CASSSAREQFF.

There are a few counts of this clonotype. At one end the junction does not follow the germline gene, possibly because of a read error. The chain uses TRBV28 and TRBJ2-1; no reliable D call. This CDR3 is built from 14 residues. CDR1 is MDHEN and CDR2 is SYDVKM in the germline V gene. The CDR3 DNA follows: TGTGCCAGTAGTTCCTTAGGTCGAGCGAATGAGCAGTTCTTC. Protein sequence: CASSSLGRANEQFF.

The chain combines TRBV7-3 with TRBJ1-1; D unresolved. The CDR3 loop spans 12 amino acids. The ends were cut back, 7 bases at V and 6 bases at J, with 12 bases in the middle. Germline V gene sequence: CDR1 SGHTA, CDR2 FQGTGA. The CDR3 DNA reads TGTGCCAGCATGAAAGTGGGTCCTGAAGCTTTCTTT. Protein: CASMKVGPEAFF.

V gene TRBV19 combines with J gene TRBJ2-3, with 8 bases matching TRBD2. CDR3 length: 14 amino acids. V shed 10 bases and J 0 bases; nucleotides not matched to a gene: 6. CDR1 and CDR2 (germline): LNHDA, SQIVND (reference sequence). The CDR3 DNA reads TGTGCCATCTCAGCGGGGGTTAGCACAGATACGCAGTATTTT. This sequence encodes CAISAGVSTDTQYF.

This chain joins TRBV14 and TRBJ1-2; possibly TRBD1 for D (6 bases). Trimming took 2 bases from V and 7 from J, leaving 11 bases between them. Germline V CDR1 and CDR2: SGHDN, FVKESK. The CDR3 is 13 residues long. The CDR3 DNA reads TGTGCCAGCAGCCAAACAGGGTTCGGTGGCTACACCTTC. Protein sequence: CASSQTGFGGYTF.

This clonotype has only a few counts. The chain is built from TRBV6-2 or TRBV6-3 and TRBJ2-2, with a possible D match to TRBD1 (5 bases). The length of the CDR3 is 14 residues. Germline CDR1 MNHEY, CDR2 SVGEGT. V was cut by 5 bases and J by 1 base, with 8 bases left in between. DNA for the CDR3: TGTGCCAGCAGTATACAGGAGAACACCGGGGAGCTGTTTTTT. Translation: CASSIQENTGELFF.

DNA for the CDR3: TGTGCCACCAGTGATTTGGATGATACGCAGTATTTT. Translating it yields CATSDLDDTQYF. The chain carries TRBV24-1 and TRBJ2-3; D not resolved. Germline-derived CDR1 and CDR2 are KGHDR and SFDVKD. This CDR3 has 12 residues. The V end was cut by 0 bases, the J end by 6 bases, with 3 bases between.

CDR3 coding DNA: TGCGCCAGCAGAGGGTCGACAGGGGGCGGGAGCAATCAGCCCCAGCATTTT. It is translated as CASRGSTGGGSNQPQHF. This rearrangement joins TRBV10-2 to TRBJ1-5; 10 bases match TRBD1. This CDR3 comprises 17 residues. CDR1 is WSHSY and CDR2 is SAAADI in the germline V gene. With V trimmed by 6 bases and J by 1 base, 9 bases remained unmatched.

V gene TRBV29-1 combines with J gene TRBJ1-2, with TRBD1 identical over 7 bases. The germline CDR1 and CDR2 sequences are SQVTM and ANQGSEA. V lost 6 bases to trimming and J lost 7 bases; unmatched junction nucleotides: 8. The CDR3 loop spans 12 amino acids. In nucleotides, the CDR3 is TGCAGCGTGGATGACAGGGATGCTGGCTACACCTTC. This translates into CSVDDRDAGYTF. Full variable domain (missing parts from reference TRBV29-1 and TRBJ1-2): SAVISQKPSRDICQRGTSLTIQCQVDSQVTMMFWYRQQPGQSLTLIATANQGSEATYESGFVIDKFPISRPNLTFSTLTVSNMSPEDSSIYLCSVDDRDAGYTFGSGTRLTVV.

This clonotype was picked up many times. The DNA of the CDR3 is TGTGCCAGCAGCTTAAAGTACAGGGAAAACACCGGGGAGCTGTTTTTT. Protein: CASSLKYRENTGELFF. The chain carries TRBV7-9 and TRBJ2-2; D is possibly TRBD1 (6 bases). The CDR3 sequence is 16 residues long. V lost 2 bases to trimming and J lost 2 bases, with 12 bases between them. Germline V gives CDR1 SEHNR, CDR2 FQNEAQ (reference sequence).

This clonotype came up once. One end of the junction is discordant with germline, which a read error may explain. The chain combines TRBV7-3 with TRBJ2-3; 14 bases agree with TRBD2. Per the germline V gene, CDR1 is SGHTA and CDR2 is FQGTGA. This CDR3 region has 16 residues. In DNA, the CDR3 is TGTGTCAGCAGCCATGGGACTAGCGGGGGCCTCGATACGCAGTATTTT. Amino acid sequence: CVSSHGTSGGLDTQYF.

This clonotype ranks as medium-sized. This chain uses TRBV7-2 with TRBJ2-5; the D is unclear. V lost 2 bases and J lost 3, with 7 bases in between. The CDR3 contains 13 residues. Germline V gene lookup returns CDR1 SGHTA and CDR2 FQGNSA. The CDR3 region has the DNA TGTGCCAGCAGCTTAAACAAAAAAGAGACCCAGTACTTC. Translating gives CASSLNKKETQYF.

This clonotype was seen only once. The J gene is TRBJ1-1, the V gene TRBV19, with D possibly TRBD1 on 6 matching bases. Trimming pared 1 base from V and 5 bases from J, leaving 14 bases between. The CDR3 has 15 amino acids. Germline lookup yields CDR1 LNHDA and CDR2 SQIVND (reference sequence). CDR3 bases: TGTGCCAGTAGTATAGGGGGGGCTTCGGGGACTGAAGCTTTCTTT. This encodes CASSIGGASGTEAFF.

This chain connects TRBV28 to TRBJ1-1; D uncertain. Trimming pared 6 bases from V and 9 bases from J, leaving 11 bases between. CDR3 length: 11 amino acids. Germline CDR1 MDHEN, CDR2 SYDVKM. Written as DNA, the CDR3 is TGTGCCAGCAGCCTCGACACAAAAGCTTTCTTT. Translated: CASSLDTKAFF.

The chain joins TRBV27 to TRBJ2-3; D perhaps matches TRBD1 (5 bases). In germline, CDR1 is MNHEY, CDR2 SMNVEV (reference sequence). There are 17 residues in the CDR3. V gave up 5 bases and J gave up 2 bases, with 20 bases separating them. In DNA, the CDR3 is TGTGCCAGCAGTCTCCGGACCTTCCAAGGGGCCACAGATACGCAGTATTTT. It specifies CASSLRTFQGATDTQYF.

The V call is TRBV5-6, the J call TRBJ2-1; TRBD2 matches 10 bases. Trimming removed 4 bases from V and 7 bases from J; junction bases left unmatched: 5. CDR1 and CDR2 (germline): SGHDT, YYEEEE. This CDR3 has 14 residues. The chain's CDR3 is CASSNSGGGNEQFF. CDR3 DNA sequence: TGTGCCAGCAGCAACAGCGGGGGGGGGAATGAGCAGTTCTTC.

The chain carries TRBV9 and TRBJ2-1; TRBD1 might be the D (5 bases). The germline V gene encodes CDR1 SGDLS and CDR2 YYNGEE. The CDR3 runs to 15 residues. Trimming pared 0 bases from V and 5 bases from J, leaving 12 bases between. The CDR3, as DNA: TGTGCCAGCAGCGTAGGTTGGGGCCAGAACAATGAGCAGTTCTTC. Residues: CASSVGWGQNNEQFF.

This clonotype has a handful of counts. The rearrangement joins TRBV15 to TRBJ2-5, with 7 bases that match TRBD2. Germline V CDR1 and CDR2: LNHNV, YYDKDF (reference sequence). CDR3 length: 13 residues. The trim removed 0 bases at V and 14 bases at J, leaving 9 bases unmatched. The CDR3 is CATSREWAREAYF. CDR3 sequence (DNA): TGTGCCACCAGCAGAGAGTGGGCCCGGGAGGCATACTTC. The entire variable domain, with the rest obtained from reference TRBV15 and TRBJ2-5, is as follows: DAMVIQNPRYQVTQFGKPVTLSCSQTLNHNVMYWYQQKSSQAPKLLFHYYDKDFNNEADTPDNFQSRRPNTSFCFLDIRSPGLGDTAMYLCATSREWAREAYFGPGTRLLVL.

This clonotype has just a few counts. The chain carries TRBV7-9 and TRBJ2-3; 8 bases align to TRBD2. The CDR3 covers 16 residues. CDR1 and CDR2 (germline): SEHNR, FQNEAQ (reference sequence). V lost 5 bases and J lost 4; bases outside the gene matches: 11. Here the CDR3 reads CASSRDGGAFADTQYF. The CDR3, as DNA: TGTGCCAGCAGCCGGGACGGGGGGGCTTTCGCAGATACGCAGTATTTT.

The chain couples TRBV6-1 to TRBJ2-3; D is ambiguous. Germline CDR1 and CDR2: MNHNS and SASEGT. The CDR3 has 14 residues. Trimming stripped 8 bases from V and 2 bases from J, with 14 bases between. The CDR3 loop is CASFDLLFTDTQYF. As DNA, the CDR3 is TGTGCCAGCTTTGATCTACTTTTCACAGATACGCAGTATTTT.

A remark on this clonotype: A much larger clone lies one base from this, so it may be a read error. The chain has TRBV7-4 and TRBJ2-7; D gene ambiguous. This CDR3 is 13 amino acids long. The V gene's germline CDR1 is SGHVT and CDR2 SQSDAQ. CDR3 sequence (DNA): TGTGCCAGCAGCTCTGACAACTCCTGCGAGCAGTACGTC. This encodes CASSSDNSCEQYV.

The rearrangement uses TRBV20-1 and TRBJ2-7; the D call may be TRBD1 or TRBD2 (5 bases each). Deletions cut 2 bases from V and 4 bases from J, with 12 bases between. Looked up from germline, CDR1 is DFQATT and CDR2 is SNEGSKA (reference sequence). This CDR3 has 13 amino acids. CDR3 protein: CSARTGTEYEQYV. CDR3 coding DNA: TGCAGTGCTAGAACCGGGACCGAATACGAGCAGTACGTC.